The 2 T cell receptor beta chains below were found in one sample sequenced in a study of shared clonotypes between healthy human individuals. The repertoire was sequenced with immunoSEQ multiplex PCR; TCRdb's copy has only in-frame clones and lacks some. The sample includes roughly 1.4 million clones, around 98.5% seen only once; the top ten take 0.3% to 0.45%. The sequencing sample was made of naive CD4+ T cells sorted from blood. Stated subset: CD45RA+ positively selected. The source is a man aged 30-40 years in good health.

This sequence joins TRBV2 and TRBJ1-1, with a tentative D call TRBD1 (5 bases). V dropped 4 bases and J dropped 1 base, with 19 bases sitting between them. This CDR3 contains 17 residues. Per germline, CDR1 SNHLY and CDR2 FYNNEI. CDR3 sequence: CASSAPWRQRTNTEAFF. The CDR3 nucleotides are TGTGCCAGCAGTGCTCCGTGGAGACAGAGGACGAACACTGAAGCTTTCTTT.

This clone has only one observation. The chain joins TRBV6-1 to TRBJ2-3; D is unresolved. Germline loops: CDR1 MNHNS, CDR2 SASEGT. V shed 2 bases and J shed 5 bases, with 14 bases lying between them. The CDR3 covers 15 residues. CDR3 residues: CASSEIRSFGDTQYF. The CDR3 bases are TGTGCCAGCAGTGAAATCCGAAGCTTCGGAGATACGCAGTATTTT.